The clone carrying this T cell receptor (beta chain) was counted many times. Its target is not known. The read comes to an end 3 residues before the CDR3 does, leaving the germline J gene to fill in the end. Patients and controls were mostly of Caucasian heritage. The data were taken from a study of T cell clonality in common variable immunodeficiency. Sequenced by immunoSEQ multiplex PCR; TCRdb stores in-frame clones only, minus some. Listed for the sample are around 57,000 clones, none seen a single time. Study-wide results and limits: Patient heterogeneity in the CVID cohort limited correlations between repertoire features and clinical complications. CVID subjects showed higher TCRbeta clonality than healthy controls. In common variable immunodeficiency, TCR beta chains reportedly carried fewer deletions and N-nucleotide insertions.

CDR1 is DFQATT and CDR2 is SNEGSKA in the germline V gene (reference sequence). This CDR3 is built from 12 residues. Between the trimmed V and J ends, which lost 3 bases and 4 bases, there was a span of 9 bases. Sequenced input: peripheral blood mononuclear cells. The V and J genes are TRBV20-1 and TRBJ1-2; D is unclear. This clonotype originated in a person aged 18-70 years in good health. CDR3 loop: CSASGEGYGYTF. Incomplete CDR3 DNA: TGCAGTGCTAGTGGAGAGGGCTATGGC.